This is a list of T cell receptor beta chains from one sample in a study of CXCR3-negative and CXCR3-positive naive CD8 T cells. One entry per CDR3 protein, without DNA, is what TCRdb gives after re-calling the 5' RACE reads. The table for this sample gives approximately 49,000 distinct CDR3 sequences. The sample taken for sequencing was memory CD8+ T cells from blood. The receptors originated from a human donor in good health. Some clones in this sample may be carry-over from other donors' samples. The CDR3 runs from the conserved cysteine through the conserved F or W. Rows give clone size only sometimes, using once, few, many, or a class for an expanded clone.

CDR3aa	j_gene	abundance	v_gene
CASSLTVNEKLFF	TRBJ1-4	.	TRBV7-6
CASSFSTGKNIQYF	TRBJ2-4	.	TRBV7-2
CSGSVGARTSTDTQYF	TRBJ2-3	.	TRBV20-1
CASSSSGTVDNEQFF	TRBJ2-1	.	TRBV6-5
CASSPRITGELFF	TRBJ2-2	.	TRBV7-6
CASSLSQFLNTEAFF	TRBJ1-1	.	TRBV27
CASSPSARATEAFF	TRBJ1-1	.	TRBV4-1
CASSDGGAGELFF	TRBJ2-2	medium-sized	TRBV6-4
CASSSEGGGNQPQHF	TRBJ1-5	.	TRBV27
CASSQTSRGEPSYNEQFF	TRBJ2-1	.	TRBV4-2
CASSLSSAGEWYTEAFF	TRBJ1-1	.	TRBV28
CASSLAQAGDYEQYF	TRBJ2-7	.	TRBV9
CASSDSGGATDTQYF	TRBJ2-3	medium-sized	TRBV6-4
CSARDFERGNSYNEQFF	TRBJ2-1	.	TRBV20-1
CASSFVTETNYGYTF	TRBJ1-2	.	TRBV28
CASRDRGYEQYF	TRBJ2-7	.	TRBV28
CSVGGLNTGELFF	TRBJ2-2	.	TRBV29-1
CSVVSGGNQPQHF	TRBJ1-5	.	TRBV29-1
CASGSRAGLGHNEQFF	TRBJ2-1	.	TRBV12-3/TRBV12-4
CASSQEEGVAYEQYF	TRBJ2-7	.	TRBV4-3
CASSLRPYEQYF	TRBJ2-7	.	TRBV12-3/TRBV12-4
CASSQESAGRARQFF	TRBJ2-1	.	TRBV4-2
CASSDSGGRTDTQYF	TRBJ2-3	.	TRBV7-3
CSARARNSYEQYF	TRBJ2-7	.	TRBV20-1
CASSLQLGASDEQFF	TRBJ2-1	.	TRBV5-4
CASSLARRSSYNEQFF	TRBJ2-1	.	TRBV5-1
CASSYGRAYEQYF	TRBJ2-7	.	TRBV6-5
CSVVVRDNTDTQYF	TRBJ2-3	.	TRBV29-1
CASSQGVINEKLFF	TRBJ1-4	medium-sized	TRBV4-3
CSVRQGKTEAFF	TRBJ1-1	.	TRBV29-1
CSVLDINTEAFF	TRBJ1-1	.	TRBV29-1
CASRTSNTGELFF	TRBJ2-2	.	TRBV5-4
CASSLSPSGGWGADTQYF	TRBJ2-3	.	TRBV27
CASSTAPGLGELFF	TRBJ2-2	.	TRBV19
CASSSSERAIVDTQYF	TRBJ2-3	.	TRBV12-3/TRBV12-4
CASTPTGVATEAFF	TRBJ1-1	.	TRBV27
CASSGGSYEQYF	TRBJ2-7	.	TRBV11-3
CASRPDTTPSYEQYF	TRBJ2-7	.	TRBV2
CSAGTSGYNEQFF	TRBJ2-1	.	TRBV20-1
CASIGGATSGIQYF	TRBJ2-4	.	TRBV28
CASSPPGSGVYEQYF	TRBJ2-7	.	TRBV12-3/TRBV12-4
CSVEVGLAGVEEQFF	TRBJ2-1	.	TRBV29-1
CAISDPGENTGELFF	TRBJ2-2	.	TRBV10-3
CASSYPSTGRPAYEQYF	TRBJ2-7	.	TRBV6-2/TRBV6-3
CSARTSGAYEQYF	TRBJ2-7	.	TRBV29-1